Sequencing of this T cell receptor (beta chain) was carried out in a study of blood T cell repertoires in COVID-19. Study-level information: COVID-19 samples, acute and convalescent, were from the United States, Italy and Spain.

Trimming took off 0 bases at V and 3 bases at J, with 8 bases between the two ends. Germline values: CDR1 GTSNPN, CDR2 SVGIG (reference sequence). CDR3 length equals 13 residues. This clone appeared a single time. Authors' analysis steps: By means of reference gene primer amplification, nucleated cell counts were estimated. Profiled with immunoSEQ multiplex PCR; TCRdb holds only in-frame clones, not every one. V, J and clone size are taken as reported in that table, and D and trimming were inferred from the DNA itself. This repertoire shows about 26,000 clones, 82% found once; its top ten account for under 35%.

The sequence was obtained from a human donor in a cohort sampled during active COVID-19. The rearrangement links TRBV30 to TRBJ1-1; D unclear. Sample: peripheral blood. The CDR3 nucleotides are TGTGCCTGGAGTGTCGACACAGACACTGAAGCTTTCTTT. Translating it yields CAWSVDTDTEAFF.